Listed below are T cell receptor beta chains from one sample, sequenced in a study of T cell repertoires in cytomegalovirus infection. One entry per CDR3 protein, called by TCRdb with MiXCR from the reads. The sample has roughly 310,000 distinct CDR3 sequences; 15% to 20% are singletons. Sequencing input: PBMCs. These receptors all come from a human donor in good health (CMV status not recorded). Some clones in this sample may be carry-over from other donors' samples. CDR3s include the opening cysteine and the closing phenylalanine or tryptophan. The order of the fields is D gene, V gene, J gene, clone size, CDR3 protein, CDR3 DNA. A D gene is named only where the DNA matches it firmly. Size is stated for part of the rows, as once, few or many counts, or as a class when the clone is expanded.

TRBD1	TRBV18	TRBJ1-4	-	CASSPQTGTGLNEKLFF	TGTGCCAGCTCACCACAGACGGGGACAGGCCTTAATGAAAAACTGTTTTTT
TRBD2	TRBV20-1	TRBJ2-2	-	CSAERGLAGSSGELFF	TGCAGTGCGGAGAGGGGACTAGCGGGGAGTTCCGGGGAGCTGTTTTTT
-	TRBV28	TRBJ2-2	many	CASRSGTDTGELFF	TGTGCCAGCCGGTCCGGGACGGATACCGGGGAGCTGTTTTTT
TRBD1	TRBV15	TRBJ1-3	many	CATSSDRAAGNTIYF	TGTGCCACCAGCTCCGACAGGGCAGCTGGAAACACCATATATTTT
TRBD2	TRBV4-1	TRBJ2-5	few	CASSHIAGGVQETQYF	TGCGCCAGCAGCCACATAGCGGGGGGGGTACAAGAGACCCAGTACTTC
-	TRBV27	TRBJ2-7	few	CASRSSWGESYEQYF	TGTGCCAGCAGATCGTCGTGGGGTGAGAGCTACGAGCAGTACTTC
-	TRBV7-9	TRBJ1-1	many	CASSLAVMRGGGTEAFF	TGTGCCAGCAGCTTAGCCGTGATGAGGGGGGGCGGCACTGAAGCTTTCTTT
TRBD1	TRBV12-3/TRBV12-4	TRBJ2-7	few	CASSPTWTGSGEQYF	TGTGCCAGCAGTCCGACCTGGACAGGGTCGGGTGAGCAGTACTTC
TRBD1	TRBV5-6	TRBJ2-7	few	CASSTTGTGFYEQYF	TGTGCCAGCTCGACGACCGGGACAGGGTTTTACGAGCAGTACTTC
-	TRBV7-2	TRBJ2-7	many	CASSYGPDEQYF	TGTGCCAGCAGCTATGGGCCCGACGAGCAGTACTTC